The rows below give T cell receptor beta chains drawn from one sample of a study of circulating and synovial CD4+ cells in juvenile arthritis. Method: immunoSEQ multiplex PCR; TCRdb's copy keeps in-frame clones and lacks some. The profile shows 32,000 or so clones, roughly 96% of them singletons. The sequenced sample consisted of CD4+ T cells from blood. These receptors came from a human donor with juvenile idiopathic arthritis. Both conserved end residues are part of each CDR3. The order of the fields is J gene, V gene, D gene, clone size, CDR3 protein, CDR3 DNA. D genes are given only for firm matches. Clone size is shown for a subset of rows, as once, few, many or a class of expanded clone.

TRBJ1-2,TRBV28,TRBD1,.,CASFPGQLYGYTF,TGTGCCAGCTTTCCGGGACAGCTCTATGGCTACACCTTC
TRBJ2-2,TRBV6-5,TRBD1,.,CASSPSTGGTWELFF,TGTGCCAGCAGTCCCTCGACAGGGGGCACATGGGAGCTGTTTTTT
TRBJ1-2,TRBV5-4,TRBD1,.,CASSLGQGFDYGYTF,TGTGCCAGCAGCTTAGGACAGGGATTTGACTATGGCTACACCTTC
TRBJ2-7,TRBV20-1,.,.,CSAREHSEQYF,TGCAGTGCTAGAGAGCACAGTGAGCAGTACTTC
TRBJ1-5,TRBV6-1,.,.,CASNHREGNQPQHF,TGTGCCAGCAACCACCGGGAAGGCAATCAGCCCCAGCATTTT
TRBJ1-2,TRBV28,.,.,CASSLGDRSLYGYTF,TGTGCCAGCAGTTTGGGAGACAGGAGCCTCTATGGCTACACCTTC
TRBJ1-2,TRBV25-1,.,.,CASSESSWGTLYGYTF,TGTGCCAGCAGTGAATCTTCTTGGGGGACACTTTATGGCTACACCTTC
TRBJ2-1,TRBV2,TRBD1,.,CASGTGSGNEQFF,TGTGCCAGCGGGACAGGGTCTGGCAATGAGCAGTTCTTC
TRBJ2-7,TRBV28,.,.,CASSAGGVSSYEQYF,TGTGCCAGCAGTGCGGGCGGGGTAAGCTCCTACGAGCAGTACTTC
TRBJ1-2,TRBV28,.,once,CASSSQRGANYGYTF,TGTGCCAGCAGTTCCCAGCGGGGGGCTAACTATGGCTACACCTTC
TRBJ2-1,TRBV6-4,TRBD2,.,CASSKLAGNEQFF,TGTGCCAGCAGCAAACTAGCGGGCAATGAGCAGTTCTTC
TRBJ2-7,TRBV7-2,.,.,CASSLSYSYEQYF,TGTGCCAGCAGCTTAAGCTACTCCTACGAGCAGTACTTC
TRBJ1-1,TRBV6-6,.,.,CASSPGQLNTEAFF,TGTGCCAGCAGTCCCGGACAGCTGAACACTGAAGCTTTCTTT
TRBJ2-7,TRBV28,.,once,CASSLGGYEQYF,TGTGCCAGCAGTTTAGGAGGATACGAGCAGTACTTC
TRBJ1-1,TRBV5-4,TRBD1,.,CASKGQGMNTEAFF,TGTGCCAGTAAAGGACAGGGGATGAACACTGAAGCTTTCTTT
TRBJ1-6,TRBV6-5,TRBD1,.,CASSTQGRHSPLHF,TGTGCCAGCAGTACACAGGGGCGTCATTCACCCCTCCACTTT
TRBJ1-3,TRBV7-2,.,.,CASSSQVDSGNTIYF,TGTGCCAGCAGCTCGCAGGTTGACTCTGGAAACACCATATATTTT
TRBJ1-2,TRBV28,.,.,CASSLGGAQGYTF,TGTGCCAGCAGTTTGGGGGGGGCGCAAGGCTACACCTTC
TRBJ2-1,TRBV27,.,.,CASSNSRTAHGFF,TGTGCCAGCAGTAACTCCAGGACAGCCCACGGGTTCTTC
TRBJ2-5,TRBV7-9,TRBD1,.,CASSLVLGRQGETQYF,TGTGCCAGCAGCTTAGTCTTGGGTCGACAGGGAGAGACCCAGTACTTC
TRBJ2-7,TRBV30,.,.,CAWRATGSYEQYF,TGTGCCTGGAGGGCTACAGGGTCCTACGAGCAGTACTTC
TRBJ2-5,TRBV29-1,.,.,CSVGRVGFQETQYF,TGCAGCGTGGGTCGGGTCGGGTTCCAAGAGACCCAGTACTTC
TRBJ2-7,TRBV7-2,.,.,CASSLPPSPGGETF,TGTGCCAGCAGCTTACCCCCTTCCCCAGGTGGTGAGACGTTC
TRBJ2-5,TRBV5-6,.,.,CASSPGLLKETQYF,TGTGCCAGCAGCCCAGGACTGTTGAAAGAGACCCAGTACTTC
TRBJ2-3,TRBV5-1,.,.,CASRTGVGPDTQYF,TGCGCCAGCAGAACGGGGGTAGGGCCAGATACGCAGTATTTT
TRBJ1-4,TRBV28,TRBD1,.,CASSPLGQGARDEKLFF,TGTGCCAGCAGTCCCCTGGGACAGGGGGCGCGAGATGAAAAACTGTTTTTT
TRBJ2-3,TRBV7-9,TRBD1,.,CASSPPGTGYTDTQYF,TGTGCCAGCAGCCCTCCCGGGACAGGATACACAGATACGCAGTATTTT
TRBJ2-3,TRBV9,.,.,CASSPRAEITSTDTQYF,TGTGCCAGCAGCCCTCGCGCCGAAATCACTAGCACAGATACGCAGTATTTT
TRBJ2-5,TRBV5-4,TRBD1,.,CASSLGYTGGARMTQYF,TGTGCCAGCAGCTTGGGGTATACAGGGGGCGCGAGGATGACCCAGTACTTC
TRBJ2-7,TRBV11-1,TRBD2,.,CASRRTSVPYEQYF,TGTGCCAGCAGGAGGACTAGCGTTCCCTACGAGCAGTACTTC
TRBJ2-7,TRBV7-2,.,.,CASSLDPGGQGEQYF,TGTGCCAGCAGCTTAGACCCTGGGGGCCAGGGCGAGCAGTACTTC
TRBJ1-1,TRBV29-1,.,.,CSVAHRERGTEAFF,TGCAGCGTTGCTCACAGGGAGCGGGGCACTGAAGCTTTCTTT
TRBJ2-5,TRBV5-1,.,.,CATKLDSGVGTQYF,TGCGCCACAAAGCTCGACTCAGGGGTTGGGACCCAGTACTTC
TRBJ2-6,TRBV19,.,.,CASSSVGANVLTF,TGTGCCAGTTCGTCAGTTGGGGCCAACGTCCTGACTTTC
TRBJ2-7,TRBV5-4,.,.,CASSLDSTAREQYF,TGTGCCAGCAGCTTGGACAGTACCGCAAGGGAGCAGTACTTC
TRBJ1-6,TRBV27,TRBD1,.,CAGVDRVSYNSPLHF,TGTGCCGGAGTTGACAGGGTTTCATATAATTCACCCCTCCACTTT
TRBJ2-3,TRBV7-2,.,.,CASSRPIRDTQYF,TGTGCCAGCAGCCGACCCATCAGGGATACGCAGTATTTT
TRBJ2-7,TRBV7-2,TRBD2,.,CASSTSGGSYEQYF,TGTGCCAGCAGCACTAGCGGAGGCTCCTACGAGCAGTACTTC
TRBJ1-5,TRBV28,.,.,CASKGSGKNRPQHF,TGTGCCAGCAAAGGGTCAGGGAAGAATCGGCCCCAGCATTTT
TRBJ1-1,TRBV28,.,once,CASSPSVGRGPGLAFF,TGTGCCAGCAGTCCCTCCGTAGGTAGGGGCCCAGGGCTAGCTTTCTTT